This T cell receptor beta chain was captured by sequencing in a study of blood T cells in healthy people across ages. This CDR3 is 14 amino acids long. Per the germline V gene, CDR1 is DFQATT and CDR2 is SNEGSKA (reference sequence). V dropped 4 bases and J dropped 8; count of bases not matched to a gene: 10. Study-level findings and limits: Older individuals had lower TCR beta diversity per million T cells (the decline was roughly linear). Estimates drawn from one million T cells were deemed to understate diversity.

A second about 7 to 12 cycle PCR used barcoded and J-beta primers. Researchers report that a template-switch adaptor with 12 random nucleotides tagged each cDNA molecule. There were at least 2.5 million CDR3-containing paired-end reads obtained from each sample. Using its own MiXCR run on the 5' RACE reads, TCRdb lists one record per CDR3 protein. The sample lists about 970,000 distinct CDR3 sequences, around 54% occurring once. As for this clonotype: Antigen unknown.

The rearrangement uses TRBV20-1 and TRBJ1-2; TRBD1 agrees at 10 bases. This TCR was recovered from a woman aged 60-75 years in good health. Sample: blood. CDR3 sequence reads: CSAMTGTGDEGYTF. The DNA for the CDR3 is TGCAGTGCTATGACCGGGACAGGGGACGAGGGCTACACCTTC.